The 8 T cell receptor beta chains given below trace back to one sample, sequenced in a study of memory CD4+ T cells and cytomegalovirus serostatus. Produced via immunoSEQ multiplex PCR; TCRdb's table is partial and in-frame only. The sample records 61,000 or so clones, about three quarters being singletons. The sort gate was single viable CD3+CD4+CD8-CD45RO+ cells for memory CD4+ T cells. The sequenced sample consisted of memory CD4+ T cells from blood. Receptors were obtained from an adult in good health and CMV-seronegative. Some clones in this sample may be carry-over from other donors' samples.

This rearrangement joins TRBV27 to TRBJ1-5; 7 bases match TRBD1. Germline CDR1 MNHEY, CDR2 SMNVEV (reference sequence). Trimming removed 9 bases from V and 7 bases from J; junction bases left unmatched: 6. CDR3 length: 12 amino acids. CDR3 in DNA: TGTGCCAGTCAGGGGGTTGGGCAGCCCCAGCATTTT. Protein sequence: CASQGVGQPQHF.

This clone was observed once. This sequence joins TRBV4-1 and TRBJ2-3; 8 bases agree with TRBD2. Germline CDR1 is MGHRA and CDR2 is YSYEKL. The CDR3 totals 17 residues. The ends lost 4 bases at V and 2 bases at J; junction bases unmatched: 11. The CDR3 sequence: CASSRLAGASFTDTQYF. As DNA, the CDR3 is TGCGCCAGCAGCCGGCTAGCGGGCGCTTCCTTCACAGATACGCAGTATTTT.

The J gene is TRBJ2-3, the V gene TRBV12-5; the D gene is possibly TRBD2 (5 bases). Germline loops: CDR1 LGHNT, CDR2 FRNRAP. The CDR3 sequence is 14 residues long. V was clipped by 1 base and J by 4 bases, with 9 bases between them. Written as DNA, the CDR3 is TGTGCTAGTGGTTTGGCGGGGATCTCAGATACGCAGTATTTT. Translated: CASGLAGISDTQYF. The full variable domain, completed using reference TRBV12-5 and TRBJ2-3, is DARVTQTPRHKVTEMGQEVTMRCQPILGHNTVFWYRQTMMQGLELLAYFRNRAPLDDSGMPKDRFSAEMPDATLATLKIQPSEPRDSAVYFCASGLAGISDTQYFGPGTRLTVL.

This rearrangement joins TRBV9 to TRBJ2-3, with D hard to call. The CDR3 extends over 12 amino acids. Deletions cut 4 bases from V and 6 bases from J, with 9 bases between. CDR1 is SGDLS, CDR2 YYNGEE, per germline. The CDR3 protein is CASSRVDDTQYF. The CDR3 DNA sequence: TGTGCCAGCAGCAGAGTGGATGATACGCAGTATTTT.

By sample share, this clone is medium-sized (0.01 to 0.1%). A read error may account for a junction end that differs from germline. This chain joins TRBV28 and TRBJ1-2; the D is unclear. CDR1 MDHEN and CDR2 SYDVKM come from the germline V gene. The length of the CDR3 is 14 residues. The CDR3 here is CASSRNVLGPGSTF. The CDR3 DNA follows: TGTGCCAGCAGTCGTAACGTGTTGGGTCCTGGCTCCACCTTC.

The rearrangement uses TRBV4-2 and TRBJ2-1; D gene ambiguous. This CDR3 is 16 amino acids long. Between the trimmed V and J ends, which lost 4 bases and 0 bases, there was a span of 13 bases. From germline, CDR1 is LGHNA and CDR2 YNFKEQ. The CDR3 loop is CASSPRSQSSYNEQFF. The CDR3 region has the DNA TGTGCCAGCAGCCCCCGTTCCCAGAGCTCCTACAATGAGCAGTTCTTC.

The chain employs TRBV10-3 and TRBJ2-7, with TRBD1 identical over 11 bases. V shed 0 bases and J 0 bases; nucleotides not matched to a gene: 1. This CDR3 has 16 amino acids. The V gene's germline CDR1 is ENHRY and CDR2 SYGVKD. The CDR3 spells CAISESGTGGSYEQYF. DNA for the CDR3: TGTGCCATCAGTGAGTCGGGGACAGGGGGCTCCTACGAGCAGTACTTC.

The chain employs TRBV5-1 and TRBJ2-3, with D hard to call. Between the trimmed V and J ends, which lost 0 bases and 1 base, there was a span of 6 bases. The germline V gene encodes CDR1 SGHRS and CDR2 YFSETQ. The CDR3 runs to 14 residues. CDR3 amino acids: CASSLAARTDTQYF. The CDR3, as DNA: TGCGCCAGCAGCTTGGCCGCCCGCACAGATACGCAGTATTTT.